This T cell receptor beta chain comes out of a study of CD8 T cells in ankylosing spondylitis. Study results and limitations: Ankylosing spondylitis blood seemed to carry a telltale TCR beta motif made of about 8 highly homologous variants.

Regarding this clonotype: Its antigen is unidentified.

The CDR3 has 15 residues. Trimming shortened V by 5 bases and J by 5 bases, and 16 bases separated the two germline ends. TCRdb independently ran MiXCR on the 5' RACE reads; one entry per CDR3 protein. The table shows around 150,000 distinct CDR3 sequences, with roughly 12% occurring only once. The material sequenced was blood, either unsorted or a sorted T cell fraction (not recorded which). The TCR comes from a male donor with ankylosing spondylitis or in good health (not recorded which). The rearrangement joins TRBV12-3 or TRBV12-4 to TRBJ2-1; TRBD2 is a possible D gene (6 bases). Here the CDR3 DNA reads TGTGCCAGCAGTCCTCGGCGGGAAGGGGACAATGAGCAGTTCTTC. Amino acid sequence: CASSPRREGDNEQFF.